The clone carrying this T cell receptor beta chain was detected only a few times. V was cut by 7 bases and J by 2 bases, with 6 bases left in between. This CDR3 region has 12 residues. CDR1 and CDR2 (germline): MNHEY, SVGEGT. Before ophthalmopathy appeared, progressors gave blood at initial hyperthyroidism diagnosis. TCR beta CDR3 regions were amplified from RNA. A first-round RT-PCR of the TCR CDR3 used the HTBI primer set. MiXCR was run by TCRdb on the multiplex PCR reads, yielding one entry per CDR3 protein. Counted here are hundreds of thousands of distinct CDR3 sequences, over 11% occurring once; the ten biggest clones make up approximately 5.7%. This sample was included in a study of T cells in Graves' hyperthyroidism and ophthalmopathy. In the study overall: Sampling of peripheral blood happened at initial diagnosis, prior to any treatment.

The origin of this receptor is a woman in her twenties or thirties with Graves' hyperthyroidism that later progressed to Graves' ophthalmopathy. The chain combines TRBV6-2 or TRBV6-3 with TRBJ1-5; D unclear. Sequencing was performed on blood. The CDR3 sequence is CASKWGNQPQHF. DNA of the CDR3: TGTGCCAGCAAGTGGGGCAATCAGCCCCAGCATTTT.